This record covers a single TCR beta chain. There is no known antigen for this receptor. No qualities accompany the bases; no much larger clone lies one base away. The data were taken from a study of blood T cell repertoires in COVID-19 (TCRdb year 2020). With respect to the entire study: The collaborator samples originated in the United States, Italy and Spain and spanned the acute and convalescent phases of COVID-19. The material from the prospective study consisted of cDNA or gDNA derived from T cells, B-cell-depleted T cells, or PBMCs. Deeply sampled blood TCRbeta repertoires from subjects exposed to, actively infected with, or recovered from COVID-19 were included in the dataset. The repertoires were released in a freely available public database intended as a resource for research on the immune response to SARS-CoV-2. The samples were drawn from two sources: the first 160 participants of the ongoing ImmuneRACE study, and 1,254 subjects contributed by 6 global collaborators. The sample metadata nearly always contained a de-identified subject ID, COVID-19 status, age in years and sex. HLA class I and class II types, where available, came from metadata supplied by the sample provider rather than from assay-based typing.

TCRbeta CDR3 regions were amplified from genomic DNA using the immunoSEQ Assay, a bias-controlled multiplex PCR. As for the authors' bioinformatics: The number of nucleated cells in each sample was estimated from the amplification of reference gene primers within the assay. To quantify the absolute abundance of each unique TCRbeta CDR3 rearrangement, sequence reads were collapsed and filtered. For each sample, productive Simpson clonality was calculated as the square root of Simpson's diversity index across productive rearrangements. TCRdb retrieved this table from immuneACCESS and kept in-frame rearrangements only. Not all clones are present; in checked studies, unresolved V genes account for under half, and no reason is known for the remainder. The V and J calls and clone size were taken over from that table, and D and trimming were inferred from the DNA. For this sample there are nearly 50,000 clones; about 85% appear just once. The ten most abundant clones make up about 14% of the sample.

Overall study outcomes, separate from this receptor: Clinical and demographic metadata were provided uncurated, with the amount varying by source and participant.

The collaborating institutions used their own protocols to collect whole blood in K2EDTA tubes. Collaborator samples were shipped for TCRbeta analysis as frozen whole blood, isolated PBMCs, or DNA extracted from either sample type. The sample comprised peripheral blood. This receptor was identified in a human donor in a cohort sampled during active COVID-19.

The CDR3 protein is CASKPAGARTGELFF. The nucleotides are TGTGCCAGCAAACCAGCAGGGGCTCGGACCGGGGAGCTGTTTTTT. The V gene is TRBV6-5 and the J gene is TRBJ2-2; D gene: possibly TRBD1, on 6 matching bases. The CDR3 runs 15 amino acids, cysteine and phenylalanine included. This entry keeps only the CDR3 DNA: 45 bases, framed from base 1. Relative to germline, V is 7 bases shorter and J is 5 bases shorter, with 17 bases between their ends. CDR1 MNHEY and CDR2 SVGAGI are derived from the germline V gene.